This T cell receptor beta chain is drawn from a study of response to subunit inactivated influenza vaccine. Overall study findings and caveats: T cells newly recruited by each seasonal influenza vaccination are few, the authors suggested.

As for this clonotype: Its antigen is undetermined.

V shed 1 base and J shed 6 bases, with 10 bases lying between them. Germline V gene sequence: CDR1 LGHDT, CDR2 YNNKEL (reference sequence). There are 13 residues in the CDR3. TCRdb independently ran MiXCR on the RT-PCR reads; one entry per CDR3 protein. The top ten clones hold over 10% of a sample with hundreds of thousands of distinct CDR3 sequences, less than 10% of them seen once. The sequencing here drew on PBMCs from blood, taken roughly 24 months after vaccination. This clonotype was sampled from a man in his fifties or sixties who received an inactivated influenza vaccine. The rearrangement links TRBV3-1 to TRBJ2-7, with D tentatively TRBD2 (7 bases). The CDR3: CASSQVGGLEQYF. Written as DNA, the CDR3 is TGTGCCAGCAGCCAAGTGGGGGGGCTCGAGCAGTACTTC.